This section outlines one TCR beta chain sequence together with its context. This clonotype turned up a few times. Its cognate antigen has yet to be identified. Per-nucleotide qualities are absent, and no much larger clonotype sits a single base away. Compared with germline, V lacks 4 bases and J lacks 5 bases; bases without a gene match: 10. CDR1 and CDR2 are read off the germline V gene (reference sequence) as LGHDT and YNNKEL. The CDR3 goes from the cysteine to the phenylalanine over 16 residues. Kept here is only the CDR3 DNA, which spans 48 bases and is read in frame from base 1. Separate amplification of TCR alpha and beta chain libraries was performed from the second PCR step onward. The CMV status of each donor was determined by measuring IFNgamma production from CD4+ T cells after fresh PBMCs had been stimulated overnight with CMV viral lysate. CD4 T cells were positively selected using Miltenyi beads, after which CD8 T cells were positively selected from the CD4-negative fraction. Cells stained for CD3, CD4, CD8, CD45RA, CD27 and a live/dead dye were sorted on a BD Aria II into four subsets by CD45RA and CD27. A few healthy volunteers provided blood, and each donor's sample was split into CD4 and CD8 T cells and then further divided into four differentiation subsets. Roughly 120 ml of peripheral blood was collected from each donor, and PBMC were isolated by Ficoll-Paque PLUS density-gradient centrifugation. The sorted cells were lysed in RLT buffer, after which RNA was extracted using a Qiagen RNeasy kit and kept at -80 degrees C.

The sample comes from a study of naive and memory T cell subsets (dated by TCRdb to between 2016 and 2019). As for the study more broadly: Sorted naive and memory T cell subsets from peripheral blood were analyzed in the study using a UMI-based, open-source pipeline for TCR alpha and beta sequencing. IgG serology results and the functional CMV T cell responses were in complete agreement. RNA was DNase-treated and reverse transcribed with TCR constant-region primers, mostly using SuperScript III. The study at large found these results: Once error correction was done, more than 90% of naive TCR sequences showed up just once, which made the naive abundance distributions much steeper than those of the memory subsets. RNA-based TCR counts may be influenced by expression changes linked to T cell activation and differentiation. Gini index rose and Shannon and inverse Simpson diversity fell from naive through CM, EM and EMRA in both CD4 and CD8 cells. TCR abundance followed a power law with an exponent that was different for naive and memory subsets but consistent across the three individuals. The repertoire findings for the naive and memory subsets could not be validated, as no ground truth was available. Clonotypes were defined as single alpha or beta chain sequences, not paired alpha/beta receptors. A few larger clonotypes were found in naive repertoires, especially CD8, and these larger clonotypes were possibly memory cells re-expressing CD45RA.

Library preparation was by UMI-ligation and nested PCR. An equimolar mix of two oligonucleotides covering both TRBC1 and TRBC2 was used as the beta constant-region primer. A single-stranded oligonucleotide carrying the SP2 primer and a 12-nucleotide UMI was ligated to the 3' end of the cDNA by T4 RNA ligase 1. The ligated cDNA went through four rounds of PCR with nested alpha and beta constant-region primers together with the SP2 primer. The ligation reaction was kept at 16 degrees C for roughly 18-24 hours. To avoid over-amplification, PCR2 was usually performed as a SYBR Green qPCR and halted once a predetermined threshold was reached. Apart from the first purification, every purification step used Agencourt AMPure XP magnetic beads. Library quantification was done by Qubit, followed by a TapeStation check on which the main peak was expected at around 650 bp. Sequencing of the pooled libraries was done on an Illumina MiSeq using v2 2x251 paired-end kits, which typically yielded roughly 1-2.1 million reads per sample. Each sample library was pooled at around 4 nM, and about 4.5-7% PhiX was included to improve cluster recognition. The authors' analysis ran thus. V and J genes were assigned to Demultiplexor-processed FASTQ reads by Decombinator through tag matching, with a single base-pair mismatch being allowed. Collapsinator used UMIs to correct both sequencing errors and frequency errors arising from PCR heterogeneity. CDR3Translator translated TCRs and extracted CDR3s from the conserved cysteine to the FGXG phenylalanine, flagging non-productive sequences. Gini, Shannon entropy and inverse Simpson indices were computed after subsampling the repertoires to the same number of UMI-defined TCRs. Within the linear range, a power law was fitted by maximum likelihood to the distributions of clonotype abundance. Similar UMI counts, unique TCR numbers and clonal distributions were obtained with the pipeline and with MIGEC on one naive CD8 sample. In one analysis, naive TCRs that were also found in any memory subset of the same donor were excluded from the naive repertoire. Repertoires were searched for 7,322 CMV-associated CDR3 sequences compiled from VDJdb and a published dataset. Through fastp at Q25 and MiXCR, TCRdb rebuilt clones from the public reads, retaining in-frame beta chains. When rows share a CDR3 protein, they turn into one entry using the most common DNA and genes. In this record, the V and J calls reflect TCRdb's handling and not the investigators' own analysis. For this sample the table gives 140,000 to 150,000 distinct CDR3 sequences, of which over 15% were detected only once. Jointly, the top ten make up approximately 0.13% of the sample.

Sequencing was performed on naive CD4+ T cells from blood. The meaning of the sample's cell subset or site label: naive T cells, CD45RA high CD27+. The clonotype originates from a human donor in good health. The chain is made from TRBV3-1 and TRBJ2-5; TRBD2 agrees with 10 junctional bases. This receptor has the CDR3 CASSLRTSGPRETQYF. The DNA sequence follows: TGTGCCAGCAGCCTCCGGACTAGCGGTCCCCGGGAGACCCAGTACTTC.